The 14 T cell receptor beta chains reported below all come from one sample, sequenced in a study of blood T cell repertoires in COVID-19. Measured with immunoSEQ multiplex PCR; TCRdb has only the in-frame clones, and not every one. The table has 410,000 or so clones, around 91% seen once. Material: peripheral blood. The receptors originated from a woman in her 40s with COVID-19, enrolled during active disease.

V gene TRBV19 combines with J gene TRBJ2-5, with 9 nucleotides matching TRBD2. CDR3 length: 18 residues. Germline V gene lookup returns CDR1 LNHDA and CDR2 SQIVND (reference sequence). With V trimmed by 3 bases and J by 1 base, 12 bases remained unmatched. DNA for the CDR3: TGTGCCAGTAGTATGGAGGTAGCGGGAGTGGGGGCCCAAGAGACCCAGTACTTC. Translation gives CASSMEVAGVGAQETQYF.

V usage is TRBV5-1 and J usage is TRBJ1-2, with D perhaps matching TRBD1 (5 bases). The V and J ends lost 2 bases and 5 bases respectively, with 16 bases between them. The CDR3 loop spans 15 amino acids. Germline CDR1 reads SGHRS; CDR2 reads YFSETQ. In DNA form, the CDR3 reads TGCGCCAGCAGCTTCGGGACTGCCAGTGTATATGGCTACACCTTC. Protein product: CASSFGTASVYGYTF. The complete variable domain, with remaining parts taken from reference TRBV5-1 and TRBJ1-2, reads KAGVTQTPRYLIKTRGQQVTLSCSPISGHRSVSWYQQTPGQGLQFLFEYFSETQRNKGNFPGRFSGRQFSNSRSEMNVSTLELGDSALYLCASSFGTASVYGYTFGSGTRLTVV.

The V gene is TRBV19, the J gene TRBJ2-7; D is unclear. The V end lost 2 bases, the J end lost 3 bases, and 8 bases lay between the germline ends. CDR1 is LNHDA, CDR2 SQIVND, per germline (reference sequence). This CDR3 region has 13 residues. The CDR3, as DNA: TGTGCCAGTAGTATATACTACCGCTACGAGCAGTACTTC. It is translated as CASSIYYRYEQYF.

The rearrangement links TRBV29-1 to TRBJ2-7, with D tentatively TRBD2 (5 bases). The CDR3 extends over 13 amino acids. V was cut by 7 bases and J by 4 bases, with 17 bases left in between. Germline assignment: CDR1 SQVTM and CDR2 ANQGSEA. CDR3 DNA sequence: TGCAGCGCCCAAACGCTGGGGAGATACGAGCAGTACTTC. It encodes CSAQTLGRYEQYF.

The V gene is TRBV29-1, the J gene TRBJ2-1; 9 bases map to TRBD2. J gave up 7 bases and V 5 bases, and 6 bases lay outside the gene matches. The germline V gene has CDR1 SQVTM and CDR2 ANQGSEA. The CDR3 runs 13 residues. In DNA, the CDR3 is TGCAGCGTTCTTGCGGGGGGGCGGAATGAGCAGTTCTTC. This sequence encodes CSVLAGGRNEQFF.

The count of this clone is one. The chain joins TRBV7-2 to TRBJ1-1; 12 bases are a match to TRBD1. Germline V lookup: CDR1 SGHTA, CDR2 FQGNSA. Losses at the gene ends were 6 bases for V and 5 bases for J; bases not matched to a gene: 13. The CDR3 spans 17 residues. The CDR3 reads CASRGRDRGQGGTEAFF. CDR3 DNA: TGTGCCAGCAGGGGCCGGGACAGGGGGCAGGGTGGAACTGAAGCTTTCTTT.

The chain joins TRBV29-1 to TRBJ1-6; D uncertain. The V gene's germline CDR1 is SQVTM and CDR2 ANQGSEA. The CDR3 has 12 amino acids. V lost 7 bases and J 12 bases, leaving 16 bases between the germline ends. The CDR3 reads CSAGPSAGPLHF. The CDR3 DNA sequence: TGCAGCGCCGGGCCATCGGCGGGACCCCTCCACTTT.

This chain links TRBV28 with TRBJ1-3; a possible D gene is TRBD1 (6 bases). This CDR3 contains 15 residues. V was clipped by 6 bases and J by 0 bases, with 12 bases between them. The V gene's germline CDR1 is MDHEN and CDR2 SYDVKM. CDR3 nucleotide sequence: TGTGCCAGCAGCAGGGGCTTGAGCTCTGGAAACACCATATATTTT. Translated: CASSRGLSSGNTIYF.

The rearrangement links TRBV18 to TRBJ2-1; 7 bases match TRBD1. The CDR3 is 14 amino acids. CDR1 is KGHSH, CDR2 LQKENI, per germline. Trimming cost V 4 bases and J 10 bases; bases outside gene matches: 10. CDR3 nucleotide sequence: TGTGCCAGCTCACTGACTCCCAGGGGGAACGAGCAGTTCTTC. It is translated as CASSLTPRGNEQFF.

The chain recombines TRBV27 with TRBJ2-1; D might be TRBD2 (5 bases). Trimming took off 6 bases at V and 8 bases at J, with 17 bases between the two ends. CDR1 MNHEY and CDR2 SMNVEV come from the germline V gene (reference sequence). The CDR3 has 14 amino acids. The CDR3 here is CASSPRSGYDEQFF. DNA of the CDR3: TGTGCCAGCAGCCCGAGATCGGGGTATGATGAGCAGTTCTTC.

The chain uses TRBV29-1 and TRBJ1-2; D is possibly TRBD1 (6 bases). CDR1 SQVTM and CDR2 ANQGSEA come from the germline V gene. The CDR3 has 14 residues. V lost 6 bases, J lost 2 bases, and 16 bases lay in between. In DNA form, the CDR3 reads TGCAGCGTCCGATCGGACAGCACCAACTATGGCTACACCTTC. Protein sequence: CSVRSDSTNYGYTF.

The chain joins TRBV7-2 to TRBJ2-7; perhaps TRBD1 as D (5 bases). Germline V gives CDR1 SGHTA, CDR2 FQGNSA. Trimming cost V 0 bases and J 6 bases, with 6 bases left between them. This CDR3 is 12 amino acids long. CDR3 region: CASSLARVEQYF. The CDR3 region has the DNA TGTGCCAGCAGCTTAGCCAGGGTCGAGCAGTACTTC. Using reference TRBV7-2 and TRBJ2-7 for the parts outside the CDR3, the full variable domain is GAGVSQSPSNKVTEKGKDVELRCDPISGHTALYWYRQSLGQGLEFLIYFQGNSAPDKSGLPSDRFSAERTGGSVSTLTIQRTQQEDSAVYLCASSLARVEQYFGPGTRLTVT.

The genes are TRBV19 and TRBJ1-2; TRBD1 aligns across 7 bases. The J segment lost 2 bases and the V segment lost 8 bases, leaving 17 bases of the junction unmatched. This CDR3 region has 17 residues. CDR1 is LNHDA and CDR2 is SQIVND in the germline V gene (reference sequence). The CDR3 DNA reads as TGTGCCAGTGGAGTGCAACGACAGGGAATAGGGAACTATGGCTACACCTTC. Encoded protein: CASGVQRQGIGNYGYTF.

CDR3 region: CASSPQGVRLETQYF. The CDR3 bases are TGTGCCAGTAGCCCCCAGGGGGTCAGGTTAGAGACCCAGTACTTC. V gene TRBV19 combines with J gene TRBJ2-5; the match to TRBD1 covers 7 bases. The germline V gene has CDR1 LNHDA and CDR2 SQIVND (reference sequence). J lost 4 bases, V lost 6 bases, and 11 bases had no gene match. CDR3 length: 15 amino acids.